Following are 19 T cell receptor beta chains from one sample sequenced in a study of vaccination and CD4 T cells after COVID-19. The Oncomine TCR Beta short-read assay sequenced DNA from cultured CD4+ T cells. TCRdb re-called the PCR reads with MiXCR, one entry per CDR3 protein. This table holds 10,000 to 15,000 distinct CDR3 sequences, roughly 48% found once. Treatment given: approximately 9-day PBMC culture with coronavirus spike peptide pools or control peptides (ViraFEST assay). Antigens of these TCRs are unknown. The sequencing sample was made of CD4+ T cells from blood, cultured in vitro. The receptor source for this set is a human donor who had recovered from COVID-19.

This clonotype was picked up a small number of times. The chain joins TRBV7-2 to TRBJ2-7; 8 nucleotides line up with TRBD1. CDR1 is SGHTA and CDR2 is FQGNSA in the germline V gene. V lost 1 base to trimming and J lost 0 bases; unmatched junction nucleotides: 11. The CDR3 covers 18 residues. CDR3 sequence (DNA): TGTGCCAGCAGCTTAGTACCCCTCGGACAGGGCGCCTCCTACGAGCAGTACTTC. Protein product: CASSLVPLGQGASYEQYF. The complete variable domain, with remaining parts taken from reference TRBV7-2 and TRBJ2-7, reads GAGVSQSPSNKVTEKGKDVELRCDPISGHTALYWYRQSLGQGLEFLIYFQGNSAPDKSGLPSDRFSAERTGGSVSTLTIQRTQQEDSAVYLCASSLVPLGQGASYEQYFGPGTRLTVT.

This chain connects TRBV12-3 or TRBV12-4 to TRBJ2-7, with 7 bases matching TRBD1. This CDR3 has 16 amino acids. J lost 6 bases, V lost 6 bases, and 17 bases had no gene match. The CDR3 here is CASSPPSGTASSEQYF. DNA for the CDR3: TGTGCCAGCAGCCCTCCCTCCGGGACAGCCTCTTCCGAGCAGTACTTC.

The chain couples TRBV19 to TRBJ1-1; D is unresolved. Germline V lookup: CDR1 LNHDA, CDR2 SQIVND (reference sequence). This CDR3 is 14 amino acids long. V was trimmed by 11 bases and J by 2 bases, leaving 18 bases between them. CDR3 sequence reads: CACLGGPINTEAFF. The DNA for the CDR3 is TGTGCCTGCCTTGGTGGACCGATAAACACTGAAGCTTTCTTT. Drawing the rest from reference TRBV19 and TRBJ1-1, the complete variable domain is DGGITQSPKYLFRKEGQNVTLSCEQNLNHDAMYWYRQDPGQGLRLIYYSQIVNDFQKGDIAEGYSVSREKKESFPLTVTSAQKNPTAFYLCACLGGPINTEAFFGQGTRLTVV.

The chain has TRBV24-1 and TRBJ2-3, with D perhaps matching TRBD2 (5 bases). The V gene lost 9 bases and the J gene lost 2 bases, with 11 bases spanning the gap. Germline CDR1 reads KGHDR; CDR2 reads SFDVKD. The CDR3 has 13 amino acids. The CDR3 DNA follows: TGTGCCACCCAGGACGGGGACACAGATACGCAGTATTTT. This codes for CATQDGDTDTQYF.

This clonotype was found a few times. The chain combines TRBV20-1 with TRBJ2-3, with TRBD1 matching over 7 bases. The V segment lost 2 bases and the J segment 0 bases; nucleotides outside the gene matches: 5. Germline CDR1 is DFQATT and CDR2 is SNEGSKA (reference sequence). The CDR3 is 15 residues long. CDR3 region: CSARRKGASTDTQYF. CDR3 sequence (DNA): TGCAGTGCTAGAAGGAAGGGGGCTAGCACAGATACGCAGTATTTT.

The gene calls are TRBV27 and TRBJ2-6; no definite D call. The CDR3 runs to 14 residues. V was pared by 6 bases and J by 0 bases, with 6 bases between. Germline loops: CDR1 MNHEY, CDR2 SMNVEV (reference sequence). The CDR3 DNA sequence: TGTGCCAGCAGAGTCGACTCTGGGGCCAACGTCCTGACTTTC. Translation: CASRVDSGANVLTF. The variable domain in full, with the rest retrieved from reference TRBV27 and TRBJ2-6, is EAQVTQNPRYLITVTGKKLTVTCSQNMNHEYMSWYRQDPGLGLRQIYYSMNVEVTDKGDVPEGYKVSRKEKRNFPLILESPSPNQTSLYFCASRVDSGANVLTFGAGSRLTVL.

The chain is built from TRBV4-3 and TRBJ2-1, with D unclear. The V gene's germline CDR1 is LGHNA and CDR2 YSLEER. The CDR3 has 15 residues. V gave up 4 bases and J gave up 9 bases, with 19 bases separating them. CDR3 in amino acids: CASSPWKVGMGEQFF. CDR3 DNA: TGCGCCAGCAGCCCCTGGAAAGTCGGTATGGGTGAGCAGTTCTTC.

The chain carries TRBV6-1 and TRBJ1-5, with 7 bases lining up with TRBD1. The CDR3 has 13 residues. Germline CDR1 reads MNHNS; CDR2 reads SASEGT. V was clipped by 6 bases and J by 7 bases; unmatched bases: 6. The CDR3 spells CASSVTGRQPQHF. The CDR3 DNA is TGTGCCAGCAGCGTGACAGGGCGGCAGCCCCAGCATTTT.

The CDR3 spells CASSANLRDRPYEQYF. DNA for the CDR3: TGTGCCAGCAGCGCAAATCTCCGGGACAGACCCTACGAGCAGTACTTC. The rearrangement uses TRBV11-3 and TRBJ2-7; 7 nucleotides align to TRBD1. Germline CDR1 SGHNT, CDR2 YENEEA. The CDR3 is 16 amino acids. V trimming: 5 bases; J trimming: 2 bases; junction bases outside the gene matches: 12.

By sample fraction, this clonotype is medium-sized. The chain joins TRBV7-8 to TRBJ1-5; no clear D gene. Germline V CDR1 and CDR2: SGHVS, FQNEAQ. Trimming pared 5 bases from V and 3 bases from J, leaving 11 bases between. The length of the CDR3 is 14 residues. The CDR3: CASSRLGYNQPQHF. As DNA, the CDR3 is TGTGCCAGCAGCCGACTGGGATACAATCAGCCCCAGCATTTT.

The table lists this clonotype with a few counts. The CDR3 loop reads CASSYNSDQLNYGYTF. For the CDR3, the DNA is TGTGCCAGCAGTTACAATTCGGACCAACTTAACTATGGCTACACCTTC. This rearrangement joins TRBV6-5 to TRBJ1-2, with no clear D. CDR3 length: 16 residues. CDR1 and CDR2 from the germline V gene are MNHEY and SVGAGI. V lost 2 bases and J 1 base, leaving 14 bases between the germline ends.

The V call is TRBV20-1, the J call TRBJ2-7, with D perhaps TRBD1 (6 bases). Trimming left V 4 bases short and J 0 bases short, with 13 bases between. Per germline, CDR1 DFQATT and CDR2 SNEGSKA (reference sequence). CDR3 size: 14 residues. CDR3 amino acids: CSATKGGDSYEQYF. CDR3 DNA: TGCAGTGCTACAAAAGGGGGAGACTCCTACGAGCAGTACTTC.

This clonotype occurred a few times. The genes are TRBV27 and TRBJ1-1; TRBD1 matches 7 bases. Germline V gene data show CDR1 as MNHEY and CDR2 as SMNVEV (reference sequence). The CDR3 sequence is 14 residues long. V shed 3 bases, J shed 5 bases, and the junction held 6 bases outside the gene matches. The CDR3 reads CASSLKQGNTEAFF. As DNA, the CDR3 is TGTGCCAGCAGTTTGAAACAGGGGAATACTGAAGCTTTCTTT.

This clonotype was found a few times. V gene TRBV12-3 or TRBV12-4 combines with J gene TRBJ1-1; no clear D. This CDR3 is built from 14 residues. V was trimmed by 3 bases and J by 0 bases, leaving 8 bases between them. The CDR3, as DNA: TGTGCCAGCAGTTTCAGCGGCGTGAACACTGAAGCTTTCTTT. This translates into CASSFSGVNTEAFF.

The chain employs TRBV5-4 and TRBJ1-2; D ambiguous. The germline CDR1 and CDR2 sequences are SGHNT and YYREEE (reference sequence). The CDR3 totals 12 residues. V was cut by 5 bases and J by 7 bases, with 12 bases left in between. CDR3 nucleotide sequence: TGTGCCAGCAGTAATGTTACGGCTGGCTACACCTTC. Translating it yields CASSNVTAGYTF.

Comments on this clonotype: This likely comes from a read error, as the CDR3 has no conserved phenylalanine or tryptophan at its end. CDR3: CASSNNGRGADTQYI. The DNA for the CDR3 is TGTGCCAGTAGTAATAACGGGAGAGGGGCAGATACGCAGTATATT. J is TRBJ2-3 and V is TRBV19, with TRBD2 as a possible D gene (6 bases). The germline V gene has CDR1 LNHDA and CDR2 SQIVND (reference sequence). The CDR3 runs 15 residues. V was trimmed by 4 bases and J by 4 bases, leaving 15 bases between them.

This clonotype was seen only a few times. V gene TRBV2 combines with J gene TRBJ2-7, with D possibly TRBD2 on 6 matching bases. This CDR3 has 13 amino acids. Looked up from germline, CDR1 is SNHLY and CDR2 is FYNNEI. V lost 3 bases, J lost 4 bases, and 10 bases lay in between. The chain's CDR3 is CASSETRLYEQYF. The CDR3 nucleotides read TGTGCCAGCAGTGAGACTAGGTTGTACGAGCAGTACTTC.

This clonotype turned up a few times. This chain connects TRBV14 to TRBJ1-4; D not resolved. The CDR3 extends over 13 amino acids. The V end lost 1 base, the J end lost 6 bases, and 6 bases lay between the germline ends. The germline V gene has CDR1 SGHDN and CDR2 FVKESK. The CDR3 nucleotides read TGTGCCAGCAGCCAAGGACGATATGAAAAACTGTTTTTT. It translates to CASSQGRYEKLFF.

The DNA for the CDR3 is TGTGCCAGCACCGGGACAGTACTTAATTCACCCCTCCACTTT. Translation gives CASTGTVLNSPLHF. The chain combines TRBV6-1 with TRBJ1-6; 7 bases are shared with TRBD1. The CDR3 totals 14 residues. The V gene's germline CDR1 is MNHNS and CDR2 SASEGT. With 7 bases clipped from V and 6 bases from J, the junction kept 6 bases outside the gene matches.